The 4 T cell receptor beta chains presented below share a single source sample, sequenced in a study of T cells in Graves' hyperthyroidism and ophthalmopathy. Researchers amplified the TCR beta CDR3 regions from RNA transcripts. HTBI primers drove first-round RT-PCR of the TCR CDR3. TCRdb reprocessed the multiplex PCR reads via MiXCR and lists one record per CDR3 protein. This sample has just over 550,000 distinct CDR3 sequences, with just over 45% found just once. The sequenced sample was peripheral blood or thyroid tissue (not recorded which). These receptors were collected from a woman aged 18 to 35 with Graves' hyperthyroidism.

This chain uses TRBV11-2 with TRBJ2-6; tentative D call: TRBD2 (6 bases). Germline V lookup: CDR1 SGHAT, CDR2 FQNNGV. The CDR3 runs to 17 residues. V shed 6 bases and J shed 0 bases, with 15 bases lying between them. The CDR3 coding sequence is TGTGCCAGCAGTGCCCGGGACTCCTACTCTGGGGCCAACGTCCTGACTTTC. This gives the protein CASSARDSYSGANVLTF.

The chain joins TRBV20-1 to TRBJ2-7, with 7 bases that match TRBD1. In germline, CDR1 is DFQATT, CDR2 SNEGSKA (reference sequence). The junction had 16 bases not matched to a gene; V was cut back by 1 base and J by 4 bases. The CDR3 is 17 amino acids. As DNA, the CDR3 is TGCAGTGCTAGAGCCGATAGGGGCCAGGGGGACGGGTACGAGCAGTACTTC. Residues: CSARADRGQGDGYEQYF.

In this sample, this clonotype turned up many times. This sequence joins TRBV7-9 and TRBJ2-7, with no clear D. Trimming took off 4 bases at V and 2 bases at J, with 6 bases between the two ends. This CDR3 has 12 residues. The germline CDR1 and CDR2 sequences are SEHNR and FQNEAQ (reference sequence). The CDR3 region is CASSSRPYEQYF. In nucleotides, the CDR3 is TGTGCCAGCAGCTCTAGACCCTACGAGCAGTACTTC. Full variable domain (outside the CDR3, taken from reference TRBV7-9 and TRBJ2-7): DTGVSQNPRHKITKRGQNVTFRCDPISEHNRLYWYRQTLGQGPEFLTYFQNEAQLEKSRLLSDRFSAERPKGSFSTLEIQRTEQGDSAMYLCASSSRPYEQYFGPGTRLTVT.

This chain connects TRBV29-1 to TRBJ2-7; 7 bases match TRBD2. Trimming removed 6 bases from V and 1 base from J; junction bases left unmatched: 6. The CDR3 is 13 amino acids. Germline lookup yields CDR1 SQVTM and CDR2 ANQGSEA. Here the CDR3 reads CSVEERGSYEQYF. CDR3 bases: TGCAGCGTAGAGGAGCGGGGTTCCTACGAGCAGTACTTC.